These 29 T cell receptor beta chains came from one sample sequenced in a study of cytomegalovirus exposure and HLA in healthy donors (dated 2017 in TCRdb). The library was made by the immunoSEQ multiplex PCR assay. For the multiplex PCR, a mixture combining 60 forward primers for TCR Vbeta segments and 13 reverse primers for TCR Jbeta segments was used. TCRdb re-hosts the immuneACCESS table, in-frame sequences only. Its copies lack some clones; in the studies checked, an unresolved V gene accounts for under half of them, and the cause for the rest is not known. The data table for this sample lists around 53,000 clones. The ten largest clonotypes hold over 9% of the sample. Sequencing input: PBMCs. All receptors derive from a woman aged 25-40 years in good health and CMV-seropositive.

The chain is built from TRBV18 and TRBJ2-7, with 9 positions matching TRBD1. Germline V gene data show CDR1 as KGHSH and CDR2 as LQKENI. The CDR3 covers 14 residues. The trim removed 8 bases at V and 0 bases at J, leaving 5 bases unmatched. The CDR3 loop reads CASEGQGSSYEQYF. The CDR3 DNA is TGTGCCAGCGAGGGACAGGGCAGCTCCTACGAGCAGTACTTC.

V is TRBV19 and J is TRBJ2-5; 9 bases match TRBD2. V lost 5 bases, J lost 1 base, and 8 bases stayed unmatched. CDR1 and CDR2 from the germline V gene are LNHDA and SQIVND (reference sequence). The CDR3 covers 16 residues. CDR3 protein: CASSGFSGGFQETQYF. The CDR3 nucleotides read TGTGCCAGTAGTGGTTTCAGCGGGGGGTTCCAAGAGACCCAGTACTTC. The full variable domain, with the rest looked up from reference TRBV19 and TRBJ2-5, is DGGITQSPKYLFRKEGQNVTLSCEQNLNHDAMYWYRQDPGQGLRLIYYSQIVNDFQKGDIAEGYSVSREKKESFPLTVTSAQKNPTAFYLCASSGFSGGFQETQYFGPGTRLLVL.

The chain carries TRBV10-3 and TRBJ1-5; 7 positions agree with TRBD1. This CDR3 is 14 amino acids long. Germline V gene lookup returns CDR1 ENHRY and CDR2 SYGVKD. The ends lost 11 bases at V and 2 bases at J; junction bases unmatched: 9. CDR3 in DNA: TGTGCCTCAACCGAAGGGACAGGCAATCAGCCCCAGCATTTT. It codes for CASTEGTGNQPQHF.

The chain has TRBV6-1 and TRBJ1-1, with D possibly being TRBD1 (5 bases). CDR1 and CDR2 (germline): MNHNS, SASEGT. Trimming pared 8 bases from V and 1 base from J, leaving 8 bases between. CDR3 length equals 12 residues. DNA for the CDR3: TGTGCCAGCGACGACAGGAACACTGAAGCTTTCTTT. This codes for CASDDRNTEAFF.

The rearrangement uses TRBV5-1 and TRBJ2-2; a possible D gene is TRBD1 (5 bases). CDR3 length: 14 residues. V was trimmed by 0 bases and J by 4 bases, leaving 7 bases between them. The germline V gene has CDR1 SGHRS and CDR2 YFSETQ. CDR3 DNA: TGCGCCAGCAGCTTGGGACAGACCACCGGGGAGCTGTTTTTT. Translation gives CASSLGQTTGELFF. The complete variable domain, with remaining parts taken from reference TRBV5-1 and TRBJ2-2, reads KAGVTQTPRYLIKTRGQQVTLSCSPISGHRSVSWYQQTPGQGLQFLFEYFSETQRNKGNFPGRFSGRQFSNSRSEMNVSTLELGDSALYLCASSLGQTTGELFFGEGSRLTVL.

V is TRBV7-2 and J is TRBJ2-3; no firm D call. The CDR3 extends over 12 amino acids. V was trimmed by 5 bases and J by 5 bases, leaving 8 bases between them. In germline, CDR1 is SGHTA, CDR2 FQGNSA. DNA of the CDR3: TGTGCCAGCAGCCCCTACCTAGATACGCAGTATTTT. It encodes CASSPYLDTQYF.

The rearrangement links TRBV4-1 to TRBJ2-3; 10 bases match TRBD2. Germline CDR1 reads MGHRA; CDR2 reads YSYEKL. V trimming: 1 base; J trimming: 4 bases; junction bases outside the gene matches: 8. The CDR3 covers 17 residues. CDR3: CASSQVAEAGGADTQYF. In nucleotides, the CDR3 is TGCGCCAGCAGCCAAGTAGCGGAAGCGGGAGGGGCAGATACGCAGTATTTT.

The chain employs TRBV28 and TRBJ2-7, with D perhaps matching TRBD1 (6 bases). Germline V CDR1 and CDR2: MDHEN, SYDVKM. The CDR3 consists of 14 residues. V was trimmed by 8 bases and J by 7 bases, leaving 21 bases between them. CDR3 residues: CASVVGGTPREQYF. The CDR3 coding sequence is TGTGCCAGCGTCGTAGGTGGGACACCGAGAGAGCAGTACTTC.

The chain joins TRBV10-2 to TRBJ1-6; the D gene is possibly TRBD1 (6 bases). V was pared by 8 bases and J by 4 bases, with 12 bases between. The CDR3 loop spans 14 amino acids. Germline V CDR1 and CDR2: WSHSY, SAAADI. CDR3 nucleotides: TGCGCCAGCTGGGGGGGGCAGTATAATTCACCCCTCCACTTT. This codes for CASWGGQYNSPLHF.

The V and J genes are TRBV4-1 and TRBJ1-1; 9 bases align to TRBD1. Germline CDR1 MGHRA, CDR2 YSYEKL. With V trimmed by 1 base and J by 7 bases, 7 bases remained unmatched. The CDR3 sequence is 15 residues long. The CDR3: CASSQVGTGRSEAFF. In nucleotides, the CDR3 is TGCGCCAGCAGCCAAGTCGGGACAGGGAGGAGTGAAGCTTTCTTT.

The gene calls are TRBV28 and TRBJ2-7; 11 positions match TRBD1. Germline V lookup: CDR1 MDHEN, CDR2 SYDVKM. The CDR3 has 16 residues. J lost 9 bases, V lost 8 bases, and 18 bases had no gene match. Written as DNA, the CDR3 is TGTGCCAGCGCTTCCGACTCGGACAGGGGGCCTTGGGGGCAGTACTTC. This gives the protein CASASDSDRGPWGQYF.

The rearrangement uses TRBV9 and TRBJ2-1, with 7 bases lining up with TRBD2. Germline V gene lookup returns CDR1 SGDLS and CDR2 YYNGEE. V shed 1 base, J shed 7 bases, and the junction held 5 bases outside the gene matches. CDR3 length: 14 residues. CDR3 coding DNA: TGTGCCAGCAGCGTAACGGGGGAGGGGAATGAGCAGTTCTTC. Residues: CASSVTGEGNEQFF.

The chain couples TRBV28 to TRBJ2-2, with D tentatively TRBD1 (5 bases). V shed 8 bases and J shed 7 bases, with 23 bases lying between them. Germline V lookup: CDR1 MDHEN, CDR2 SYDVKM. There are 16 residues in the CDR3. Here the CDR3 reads CASLDPSERGSGELFF. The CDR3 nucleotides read TGTGCCAGCCTCGACCCCTCGGAAAGGGGCAGCGGGGAGCTGTTTTTT.

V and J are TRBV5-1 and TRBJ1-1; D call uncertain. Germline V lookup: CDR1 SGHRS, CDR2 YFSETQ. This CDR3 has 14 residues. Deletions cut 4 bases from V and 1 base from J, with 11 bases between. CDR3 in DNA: TGCGCCAGCAGCCCGGCGGGCTGGAACACTGAAGCTTTCTTT. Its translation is CASSPAGWNTEAFF.

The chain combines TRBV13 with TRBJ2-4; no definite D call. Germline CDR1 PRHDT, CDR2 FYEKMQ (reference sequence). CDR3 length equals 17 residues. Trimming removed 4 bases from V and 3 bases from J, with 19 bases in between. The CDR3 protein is CASSYSLEFFGKNIQYF. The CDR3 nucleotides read TGTGCCAGCAGCTACAGTCTTGAGTTTTTCGGCAAAAACATTCAGTACTTC.

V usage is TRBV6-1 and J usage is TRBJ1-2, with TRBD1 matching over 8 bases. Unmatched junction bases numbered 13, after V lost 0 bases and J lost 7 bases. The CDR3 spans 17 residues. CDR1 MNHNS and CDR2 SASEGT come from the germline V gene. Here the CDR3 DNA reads TGTGCCAGCAGTGAAGCGTTGGGACAGGCGCCTTTGGGTGGCTACACCTTC. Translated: CASSEALGQAPLGGYTF.

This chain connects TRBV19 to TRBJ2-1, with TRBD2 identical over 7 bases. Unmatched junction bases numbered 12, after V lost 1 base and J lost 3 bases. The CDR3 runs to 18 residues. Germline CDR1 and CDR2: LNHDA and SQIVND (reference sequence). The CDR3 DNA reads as TGTGCCAGTAGTATAGGGGGATTCGGGGGAGGGCGCTACAATGAGCAGTTCTTC. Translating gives CASSIGGFGGGRYNEQFF.

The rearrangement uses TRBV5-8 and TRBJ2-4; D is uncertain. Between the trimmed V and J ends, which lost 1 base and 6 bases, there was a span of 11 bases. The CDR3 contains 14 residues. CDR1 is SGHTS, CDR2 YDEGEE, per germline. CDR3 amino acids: CASSLLKIRNIQYF. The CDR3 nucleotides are TGTGCCAGCAGCTTGCTTAAAATTAGAAACATTCAGTACTTC.

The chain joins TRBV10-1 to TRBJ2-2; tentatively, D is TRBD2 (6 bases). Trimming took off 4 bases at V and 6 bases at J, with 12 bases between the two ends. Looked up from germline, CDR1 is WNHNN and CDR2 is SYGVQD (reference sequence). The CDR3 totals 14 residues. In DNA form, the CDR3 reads TGCGCCAGCAGTGTCGGAGGGTTCGCCGGGGAGCTGTTTTTT. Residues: CASSVGGFAGELFF.

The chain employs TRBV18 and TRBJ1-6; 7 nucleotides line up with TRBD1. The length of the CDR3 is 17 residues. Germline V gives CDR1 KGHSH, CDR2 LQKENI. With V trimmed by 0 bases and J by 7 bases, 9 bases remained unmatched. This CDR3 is CASSPPSKGAGNSPLHF. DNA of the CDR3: TGTGCCAGCTCACCACCGAGCAAGGGGGCCGGAAATTCACCCCTCCACTTT.

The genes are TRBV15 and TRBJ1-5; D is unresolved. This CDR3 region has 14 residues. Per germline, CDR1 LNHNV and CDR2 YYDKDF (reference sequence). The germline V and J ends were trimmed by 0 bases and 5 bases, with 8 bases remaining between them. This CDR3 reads CATSRDLFDQPQHF. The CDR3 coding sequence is TGTGCCACCAGCAGAGATCTTTTCGATCAGCCCCAGCATTTT. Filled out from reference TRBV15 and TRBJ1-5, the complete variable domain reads DAMVIQNPRYQVTQFGKPVTLSCSQTLNHNVMYWYQQKSSQAPKLLFHYYDKDFNNEADTPDNFQSRRPNTSFCFLDIRSPGLGDTAMYLCATSRDLFDQPQHFGDGTRLSIL.

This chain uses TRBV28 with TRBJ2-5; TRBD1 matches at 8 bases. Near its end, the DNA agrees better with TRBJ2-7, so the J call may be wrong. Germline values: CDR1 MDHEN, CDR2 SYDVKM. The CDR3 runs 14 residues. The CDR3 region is CASRRQGIGYEQYF. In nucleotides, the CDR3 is TGTGCCAGCAGACGACAGGGGATCGGCTACGAGCAGTACTTC.

CDR3 nucleotide sequence: TGTGCCAGCTCACAAGACAGGGTACGGAATTCACCCCTCCACTTT. Its protein is CASSQDRVRNSPLHF. The rearrangement uses TRBV18 and TRBJ1-6, with 7 bases matching TRBD1. Losses at the gene ends were 4 bases for V and 7 bases for J; bases not matched to a gene: 7. Germline-derived CDR1 and CDR2 are KGHSH and LQKENI. This CDR3 is built from 15 residues.

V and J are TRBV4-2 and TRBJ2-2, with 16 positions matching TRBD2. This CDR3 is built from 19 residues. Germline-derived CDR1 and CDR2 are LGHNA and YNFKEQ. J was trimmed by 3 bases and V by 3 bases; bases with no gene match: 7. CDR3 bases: TGTGCCAGCAGCCAGGGACTAGCGGGGGGGCCATTTGACACCGGGGAGCTGTTTTTT. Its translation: CASSQGLAGGPFDTGELFF.

The CDR3 is CAWSSRGTVIYNEQFF. Written as DNA, the CDR3 is TGTGCCTGGAGTTCCCGTGGGACAGTCATCTACAATGAGCAGTTCTTC. The V call is TRBV30, the J call TRBJ2-1; 7 bases are a match to TRBD1. CDR1 GTSNPN and CDR2 SVGIG come from the germline V gene (reference sequence). V gave up 2 bases and J gave up 3 bases; unmatched junction bases: 10. The CDR3 is 16 amino acids.

CDR3 DNA sequence: TGTGCCAGTAGTATTCGGTGGGAGGCGGACACTGAAGCTTTCTTT. Residues: CASSIRWEADTEAFF. This chain uses TRBV19 with TRBJ1-1; D is undetermined. CDR1 and CDR2 (germline): LNHDA, SQIVND (reference sequence). V was shortened by 3 bases and J by 3 bases, with 14 bases between the two germline ends. The CDR3 consists of 15 residues.

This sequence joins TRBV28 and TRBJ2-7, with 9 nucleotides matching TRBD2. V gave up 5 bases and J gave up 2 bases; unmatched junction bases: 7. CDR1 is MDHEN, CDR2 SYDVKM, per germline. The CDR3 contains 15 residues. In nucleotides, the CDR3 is TGTGCCAGCAGTCCTCTCGGCGGGGGGGCCTACGAGCAGTACTTC. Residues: CASSPLGGGAYEQYF.

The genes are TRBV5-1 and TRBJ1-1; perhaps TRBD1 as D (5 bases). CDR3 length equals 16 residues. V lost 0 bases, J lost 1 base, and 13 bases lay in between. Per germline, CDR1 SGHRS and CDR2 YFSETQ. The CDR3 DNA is TGCGCCAGCAGCTTGGCAAATCAGGGATCGAACACTGAAGCTTTCTTT. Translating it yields CASSLANQGSNTEAFF. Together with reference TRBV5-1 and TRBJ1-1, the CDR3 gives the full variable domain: KAGVTQTPRYLIKTRGQQVTLSCSPISGHRSVSWYQQTPGQGLQFLFEYFSETQRNKGNFPGRFSGRQFSNSRSEMNVSTLELGDSALYLCASSLANQGSNTEAFFGQGTRLTVV.

The CDR3 region has the DNA TGTGCCAGCAGCTTAGTACAGGGGGCTGGGGAGACCCAGTACTTC. Residues: CASSLVQGAGETQYF. The J gene is TRBJ2-5, the V gene TRBV7-9; 9 positions match TRBD1. CDR1 SEHNR and CDR2 FQNEAQ come from the germline V gene (reference sequence). The CDR3 extends over 15 amino acids. Unmatched junction bases numbered 5, after V lost 1 base and J lost 5 bases. The complete variable domain, with remaining parts taken from reference TRBV7-9 and TRBJ2-5, reads DTGVSQNPRHKITKRGQNVTFRCDPISEHNRLYWYRQTLGQGPEFLTYFQNEAQLEKSRLLSDRFSAERPKGSFSTLEIQRTEQGDSAMYLCASSLVQGAGETQYFGPGTRLLVL.